The clone carrying this T cell receptor (beta chain) was counted between two and nine times. A multiplex PCR was run with 60 Vbeta primers and 13 Jbeta primers. TCRdb's copy holds only in-frame clones and misses some; the assay was immunoSEQ multiplex PCR. The sample has approximately 240,000 clones; just over 75% are singletons. The data derive from a study of cytomegalovirus exposure and HLA in healthy donors. V lost 5 bases, J lost 5 bases, and 13 bases stayed unmatched. Germline loops: CDR1 SGHRS, CDR2 YFSETQ. This CDR3 is 16 amino acids long. V and J are TRBV5-1 and TRBJ2-3; 8 bases map to TRBD2. This receptor was identified in a woman aged 55 to 70 in good health and CMV-seropositive. Sample: PBMCs. The CDR3 nucleotides read TGCGCCAGCAGAAATCCCCAGAGCGGGAGTATAGATACGCAGTATTTT. Translating gives CASRNPQSGSIDTQYF.